This T cell receptor (beta chain) emerged from a study of response to subunit inactivated influenza vaccine. MiXCR was run by TCRdb on the RT-PCR reads, yielding one entry per CDR3 protein. The profile covers over 800,000 distinct CDR3 sequences, with roughly 20% appearing a single time and around 9.6% taken by the ten largest. CDR1 and CDR2 (germline): SGHRS, YFSETQ. Trimming cost V 0 bases and J 5 bases; bases outside gene matches: 11. This CDR3 is built from 17 residues. The sample here was PBMCs from blood, taken roughly 5 days after vaccination. The chain has TRBV5-1 and TRBJ2-3; 8 bases match TRBD1. The TCR sequence derives from a man aged 45 to 65 who received an inactivated influenza vaccine. The CDR3 DNA is TGCGCCAGCAGCTTGGCCGTGTCAGGGGGCGGTGGAGATACGCAGTATTTT. Translated, it gives CASSLAVSGGGGDTQYF.